One and the same sample provided the 5 T cell receptor beta chains below, sequenced in a study of cytomegalovirus exposure and HLA in healthy donors. PCR employed 60 Vbeta and 13 Jbeta primers. Generated by immunoSEQ multiplex PCR, the TCRdb table keeps only in-frame clones and is missing some. The table has 150,000 or so clones, roughly 80% seen once. The specimen was PBMCs. The receptors come from a woman in her thirties or forties in good health and CMV-seropositive.

CDR3 in amino acids: CAISESAGGSEQYF. The DNA of the CDR3 is TGTGCCATCAGTGAGTCGGCAGGAGGAAGCGAGCAGTACTTC. The chain has TRBV10-3 and TRBJ2-7, with D possibly matching TRBD2 (5 bases). The V gene lost 0 bases and the J gene lost 6 bases, with 12 bases spanning the gap. From germline, CDR1 is ENHRY and CDR2 SYGVKD. The CDR3 consists of 14 residues.

The chain uses TRBV6-1 and TRBJ2-6, with a tentative D call TRBD2 (6 bases). The germline V and J ends were trimmed by 2 bases and 1 base, with 15 bases remaining between them. Germline values: CDR1 MNHNS, CDR2 SASEGT. The CDR3 sequence is 18 residues long. The DNA for the CDR3 is TGTGCCAGCAGTGAAAAGGAGGGGTTGAGGTCTGGGGCCAACGTCCTGACTTTC. Its protein is CASSEKEGLRSGANVLTF.

The chain uses TRBV18 and TRBJ2-6, with a tentative D call TRBD1 (6 bases). This CDR3 comprises 16 residues. Trimming cost V 6 bases and J 4 bases, with 16 bases left between them. Germline CDR1 is KGHSH and CDR2 is LQKENI. The CDR3 bases are TGTGCCAGCTCCCCCAATAGGGGGACGGGGGCCAACGTCCTGACTTTC. This sequence encodes CASSPNRGTGANVLTF.

The CDR3: CASSLRDRQHAGELFF. The CDR3 bases are TGTGCCAGCAGCCTCCGGGACAGGCAACACGCCGGGGAGCTGTTTTTT. The chain joins TRBV7-9 to TRBJ2-2; 8 positions agree with TRBD1. CDR1 and CDR2 from the germline V gene are SEHNR and FQNEAQ (reference sequence). V lost 5 bases, J lost 6 bases, and 11 bases stayed unmatched. The CDR3 has 16 amino acids. Supplemented by reference TRBV7-9 and TRBJ2-2, the full variable domain reads DTGVSQNPRHKITKRGQNVTFRCDPISEHNRLYWYRQTLGQGPEFLTYFQNEAQLEKSRLLSDRFSAERPKGSFSTLEIQRTEQGDSAMYLCASSLRDRQHAGELFFGEGSRLTVL.

This clone was found a few times. V and J are TRBV11-3 and TRBJ2-1; D uncertain. Germline values: CDR1 SGHNT, CDR2 YENEEA. The CDR3 consists of 15 residues. V gave up 5 bases and J gave up 6 bases, with 17 bases separating them. The CDR3 here is CASSPRSRESNEQFF. The CDR3 nucleotides read TGTGCCAGCAGCCCCCGTTCTAGAGAGTCCAATGAGCAGTTCTTC.